This T cell receptor (beta chain) is from a study of shared clonotypes between healthy human individuals. This CDR3 is 15 amino acids long. V was clipped by 2 bases and J by 7 bases; unmatched bases: 8. In germline, CDR1 is SNHLY, CDR2 FYNNEI. Every donor, a Caucasian adult, lived in Nashville, Tennessee. Execution of the assay was at deep level. The assay was immunoSEQ multiplex PCR, and TCRdb's table has in-frame clones only and misses some. The sample lists roughly 660,000 clones; about 92% were seen once. This sequence was found in a man aged 18 to 29 in good health. Some clones in this sample may be carry-over from other donors' samples. The gene calls are TRBV2 and TRBJ2-1, with 7 nucleotides matching TRBD2. Sequencing used memory CD8+ T cells from PBMCs. Subset in this sample: CD45RO+ cells pooled with CCR7-negative TemRA cells. The CDR3 region is CASSEWTGGRNEQFF. The CDR3 bases are TGTGCCAGCAGTGAATGGACGGGAGGACGGAATGAGCAGTTCTTC. The variable domain in full, completed from reference TRBV2 and TRBJ2-1, reads EPEVTQTPSHQVTQMGQEVILRCVPISNHLYFYWYRQILGQKVEFLVSFYNNEISEKSEIFDDQFSVERPDGSNFTLKIRSTKLEDSAMYFCASSEWTGGRNEQFFGPGTRLTVL.